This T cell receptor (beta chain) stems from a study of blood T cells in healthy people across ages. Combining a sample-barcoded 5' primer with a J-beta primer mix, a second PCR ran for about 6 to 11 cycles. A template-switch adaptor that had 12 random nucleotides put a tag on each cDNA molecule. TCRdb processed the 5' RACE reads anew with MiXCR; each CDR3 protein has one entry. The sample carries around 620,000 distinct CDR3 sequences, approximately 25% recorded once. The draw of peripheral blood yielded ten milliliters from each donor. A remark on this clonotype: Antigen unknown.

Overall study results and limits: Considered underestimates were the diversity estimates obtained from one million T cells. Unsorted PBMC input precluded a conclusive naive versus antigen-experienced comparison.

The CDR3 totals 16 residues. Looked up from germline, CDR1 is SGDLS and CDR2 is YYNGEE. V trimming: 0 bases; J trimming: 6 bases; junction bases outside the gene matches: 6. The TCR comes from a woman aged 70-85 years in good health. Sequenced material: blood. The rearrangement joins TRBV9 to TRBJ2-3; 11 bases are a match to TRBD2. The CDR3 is CASSVGLAGGEDTQYF. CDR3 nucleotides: TGTGCCAGCAGCGTAGGCCTAGCGGGAGGTGAGGATACGCAGTATTTT.